Listed here are 18 T cell receptor beta chains from one sample, sequenced in a study of T cells in Graves' hyperthyroidism and ophthalmopathy (dated by TCRdb to between 2017 and 2020). The library was generated by multiplex PCR. Reads for this sample came from an Illumina HiSeq 2000. Amplification of TCR beta CDR3 regions was carried out from RNA transcripts. For the first round of RT-PCR on the TCR CDR3, the HTBI primer set was used together with the Qiagen OneStep RT-PCR kit. The public reads were quality trimmed at Q25 with fastp and then assembled into clones with MiXCR by TCRdb, keeping productive beta chains. Rows are unified per CDR3 protein, each entry keeping the most common DNA and genes. This sample lists about 360,000 distinct CDR3 sequences; about 12% were detected once. The ten top clones hold around 9.2% of the sample. The sequenced sample consisted of blood. These TCRs come from a woman aged 18-29 years with Graves' hyperthyroidism.

There are many counts of this clonotype. J is TRBJ2-5 and V is TRBV7-9; D might be TRBD1 (5 bases). The germline gives CDR1 SEHNR, CDR2 FQNEAQ (reference sequence). Trimming removed 2 bases from V and 1 base from J, with 11 bases in between. This CDR3 is 15 amino acids long. In DNA, the CDR3 is TGTGCCAGCAGCTTAAATACAGGCCTCCAAGAGACCCAGTACTTC. Residues: CASSLNTGLQETQYF.

This clonotype was seen only a few times. V usage is TRBV12-3 or TRBV12-4 and J usage is TRBJ2-7, with TRBD1 matching 7 bases. This CDR3 is built from 11 residues. The V segment lost 11 bases and the J segment 3 bases; nucleotides outside the gene matches: 4. The CDR3 nucleotides read TGTGCCTCGACAGGGAGCTACGAGCAGTACTTC. Protein: CASTGSYEQYF.

This clonotype was seen ten or more times. The chain is built from TRBV7-2 and TRBJ1-6; D ambiguous. V was clipped by 1 base and J by 0 bases, with 4 bases between them. The CDR3 extends over 15 amino acids. Germline V CDR1 and CDR2: SGHTA, FQGNSA. The CDR3 DNA reads as TGTGCCAGCAGCTTAGGAATCTCCTATAATTCACCCCTCCACTTT. The encoded protein is CASSLGISYNSPLHF. The complete variable domain, with remaining parts taken from reference TRBV7-2 and TRBJ1-6, reads GAGVSQSPSNKVTEKGKDVELRCDPISGHTALYWYRQSLGQGLEFLIYFQGNSAPDKSGLPSDRFSAERTGGSVSTLTIQRTQQEDSAVYLCASSLGISYNSPLHFGNGTRLTVT.

This clonotype appeared many times. V usage is TRBV12-3 or TRBV12-4 and J usage is TRBJ1-5; no clear D. Trimming left V 5 bases short and J 7 bases short, with 12 bases between. The CDR3 sequence is 13 residues long. CDR3 loop: CASSERVAQPQHF. As DNA, the CDR3 is TGTGCCAGCAGTGAAAGGGTAGCCCAGCCCCAGCATTTT.

This clonotype was recorded at least ten times. V gene TRBV18 combines with J gene TRBJ2-3; D is unclear. V lost 3 bases to trimming and J lost 2 bases, with 6 bases between them. Germline loops: CDR1 KGHSH, CDR2 LQKENI. This CDR3 region has 13 residues. The CDR3 region has the DNA TGTGCCAGCTCACCGGATAACACAGATACGCAGTATTTT. Translating it yields CASSPDNTDTQYF. The full variable domain, in which reference TRBV18 and TRBJ2-3 provide the parts outside the CDR3, is NAGVMQNPRHLVRRRGQEARLRCSPMKGHSHVYWYRQLPEEGLKFMVYLQKENIIDESGMPKERFSAEFPKEGPSILRIQQVVRGDSAAYFCASSPDNTDTQYFGPGTRLTVL.

In this sample, this clonotype turned up many times. The chain carries TRBV19 and TRBJ2-5; perhaps TRBD1 as D (5 bases). The CDR3 consists of 13 residues. The germline V and J ends were trimmed by 4 bases and 7 bases, with 13 bases remaining between them. Germline assignment: CDR1 LNHDA and CDR2 SQIVND (reference sequence). CDR3 nucleotide sequence: TGTGCCAGTAGTACAGACCCTAGGGGGACCCAGTACTTC. Amino acid sequence: CASSTDPRGTQYF.

The V gene is TRBV11-1, the J gene TRBJ2-7; 14 bases agree with TRBD2. This CDR3 is built from 15 residues. V shed 5 bases, J shed 7 bases, and the junction held 7 bases outside the gene matches. From germline, CDR1 is SGHAT and CDR2 FQDESV (reference sequence). DNA of the CDR3: TGTGCCAGCAGCGCGGGACTAGCGGGAGTGGGGGAGCAGTACTTC. Translated: CASSAGLAGVGEQYF.

V is TRBV18 and J is TRBJ1-1, with D unclear. CDR3 length equals 17 residues. The germline V gene encodes CDR1 KGHSH and CDR2 LQKENI. V gave up 0 bases and J gave up 0 bases, with 14 bases separating them. CDR3 region: CASSPPGRMGMNTEAFF. CDR3 in DNA: TGTGCCAGCTCACCACCAGGTCGTATGGGCATGAACACTGAAGCTTTCTTT.

This clonotype was seen ten or more times. The CDR3 here is CASSLGGGGLLRQETQYF. CDR3 nucleotide sequence: TGTGCCAGCAGCTTAGGTGGCGGGGGGCTCCTGAGGCAAGAGACCCAGTACTTC. The chain has TRBV7-6 and TRBJ2-5, with 8 bases fitting TRBD2. Germline V gene lookup returns CDR1 SGHVS and CDR2 FNYEAQ. This CDR3 spans 18 amino acids. The J segment lost 2 bases and the V segment lost 1 base, leaving 12 bases of the junction unmatched.

V usage is TRBV30 and J usage is TRBJ2-3; 8 bases map to TRBD2. The CDR3 covers 15 residues. V dropped 0 bases and J dropped 6; count of bases not matched to a gene: 8. Germline CDR1 reads GTSNPN; CDR2 reads SVGIG (reference sequence). In DNA, the CDR3 is TGTGCCTGGAGTGTAGGGACTAGTAACGCGGATACGCAGTATTTT. Protein product: CAWSVGTSNADTQYF.

The chain has TRBV7-9 and TRBJ2-1; 10 bases align to TRBD2. Germline V gives CDR1 SEHNR, CDR2 FQNEAQ (reference sequence). This CDR3 comprises 15 residues. The V segment lost 5 bases and the J segment 3 bases; nucleotides outside the gene matches: 4. CDR3 in amino acids: CASSRAGGDYNEQFF. CDR3 nucleotides: TGTGCCAGCAGCCGAGCGGGGGGGGACTACAATGAGCAGTTCTTC.

This clonotype came up many times. The V call is TRBV7-2, the J call TRBJ2-1; 8 bases are shared with TRBD1. The CDR3 length is 14 residues. Per germline, CDR1 SGHTA and CDR2 FQGNSA. Unmatched junction bases numbered 3, after V lost 2 bases and J lost 6 bases. CDR3 region: CASSLNRGVNEQFF. In DNA, the CDR3 is TGTGCCAGCAGCTTAAACAGGGGGGTCAATGAGCAGTTCTTC. Variable domain in full (rest from reference TRBV7-2 and TRBJ2-1): GAGVSQSPSNKVTEKGKDVELRCDPISGHTALYWYRQSLGQGLEFLIYFQGNSAPDKSGLPSDRFSAERTGGSVSTLTIQRTQQEDSAVYLCASSLNRGVNEQFFGPGTRLTVL.

This clonotype was seen at least ten times. The chain combines TRBV10-3 with TRBJ2-3; 7 bases agree with TRBD2. The germline CDR1 and CDR2 sequences are ENHRY and SYGVKD. Trimming at V came to 8 bases and at J to 5 bases, leaving 7 bases not matched to a gene. The CDR3 contains 13 residues. The chain's CDR3 is CAIGGLTKDTQYF. The DNA of the CDR3 is TGTGCCATCGGGGGACTAACTAAAGATACGCAGTATTTT.

J is TRBJ1-4 and V is TRBV29-1; D gene unclear. The CDR3 covers 12 residues. The V gene lost 4 bases and the J gene lost 4 bases, with 7 bases spanning the gap. Germline CDR1 reads SQVTM; CDR2 reads ANQGSEA. DNA for the CDR3: TGCAGCGTTGTGGACGTTAATGAAAAACTGTTTTTT. Translation gives CSVVDVNEKLFF.

This clonotype was seen only a few times. The chain has TRBV29-1 and TRBJ1-5, with no clear D. The ends were cut back, 3 bases at V and 0 bases at J, with 6 bases in the middle. Germline values: CDR1 SQVTM, CDR2 ANQGSEA. This CDR3 has 13 residues. This CDR3 is CSVEVASNQPQHF. As DNA, the CDR3 is TGCAGCGTTGAGGTGGCTAGCAATCAGCCCCAGCATTTT.

The table lists this clonotype with a count of one. The V gene is TRBV12-3 or TRBV12-4, the J gene TRBJ2-1; TRBD1 agrees at 9 bases. The CDR3 covers 17 residues. With V trimmed by 6 bases and J by 9 bases, 18 bases remained unmatched. The CDR3 sequence: CASSLTGGTPTGAEQFF. The CDR3 DNA reads as TGTGCCAGCAGCCTTACAGGGGGCACCCCAACTGGTGCTGAGCAGTTCTTC.

The table lists this clonotype with many counts. The J gene is TRBJ2-7, the V gene TRBV20-1; D is possibly TRBD1 (5 bases). The CDR3 is made up of 14 amino acids. Trimming pared 3 bases from V and 0 bases from J, leaving 12 bases between. Germline loops: CDR1 DFQATT, CDR2 SNEGSKA (reference sequence). In nucleotides, the CDR3 is TGCAGTGCTAGGGGGCGGCGAACCTCCTACGAGCAGTACTTC. This encodes CSARGRRTSYEQYF.

Only a few counts were recorded for this clonotype. This chain links TRBV19 with TRBJ1-2; possible D gene TRBD1, 5 bases. In germline, CDR1 is LNHDA, CDR2 SQIVND (reference sequence). The CDR3 is 18 residues long. With 3 bases removed from V and 6 bases from J, the gap between germline ends came to 26 bases. This CDR3 reads CASSMSGAQFRVVDGYTF. The DNA for the CDR3 is TGTGCCAGTAGTATGAGTGGGGCCCAGTTCCGGGTCGTAGATGGCTACACCTTC. The complete variable domain, with remaining parts taken from reference TRBV19 and TRBJ1-2, reads DGGITQSPKYLFRKEGQNVTLSCEQNLNHDAMYWYRQDPGQGLRLIYYSQIVNDFQKGDIAEGYSVSREKKESFPLTVTSAQKNPTAFYLCASSMSGAQFRVVDGYTFGSGTRLTVV.